At least ten counts were recorded for the clone carrying this T cell receptor beta chain. Relying on iRepertoire HTBI primers and Arm-PCR of CDR3 regions, the team built TCR beta libraries. TCRdb analysed the multiplex PCR reads with MiXCR anew, one entry per CDR3 protein. This repertoire shows around 250,000 distinct CDR3 sequences, around 19% found once; its top ten account for around 15%. The sample comes from a study of regulatory T cells in long-lasting Graves disease. CDR1 and CDR2 from the germline V gene are SGHNT and YYREEE (reference sequence). V lost 5 bases and J 0 bases, leaving 15 bases between the germline ends. The CDR3 sequence is 17 residues long. Time point noted: newly diagnosed GD, antithyroid drugs for less than 3 months. PBMCs provided the RNA from which the TCR library was made. The same data also contributed to another study, on T cells in Graves' hyperthyroidism and ophthalmopathy. That investigation notes: For Graves' hyperthyroidism to be stable, ophthalmopathy could not progress within 18 months.

This TCR derives from a woman aged 30 to 39 with Graves disease. The source was peripheral blood mononuclear cells (PBMCs), collected at new diagnosis, from a patient treated with antithyroid drugs. The J gene is TRBJ1-6, the V gene TRBV5-4; TRBD1 is a possible D gene (6 bases). The CDR3 DNA sequence: TGTGCCAGCAGTGAATTCAGGGGCCACTCCTATAATTCACCCCTCCACTTT. Amino acids: CASSEFRGHSYNSPLHF.